This passage covers 11 T cell receptor beta chains from one sample sequenced in a study of control samples from healthy donors and cancer patients (dated by TCRdb to between 2020 and 2021). Library generation was performed with the immunoSEQ multiplex PCR assay. TCRdb mirrors the immuneACCESS table, restricted to in-frame sequences. Some clones are absent from its copies; in checked studies, under half trace to an unresolved V gene, and the reason for the others is unknown. The sample table shows approximately 88,000 clones, and just over 90% are seen once. Clones ranked in the top ten supply approximately 1% of the sample. The source material was blood. The receptors shown here come from a woman aged 25 to 39 in good health.

This rearrangement joins TRBV27 to TRBJ1-2, with D possibly matching TRBD1 (5 bases). V was shortened by 5 bases and J by 4 bases, with 17 bases between the two germline ends. The germline gives CDR1 MNHEY, CDR2 SMNVEV (reference sequence). The length of the CDR3 is 15 residues. CDR3 sequence (DNA): TGTGCCAGCAGTACCACCCAGGGATTAGGCTATGGCTACACCTTC. Translated, it gives CASSTTQGLGYGYTF.

J is TRBJ2-3 and V is TRBV2; D possibly corresponds to TRBD2 (6 bases). Germline-derived CDR1 and CDR2 are SNHLY and FYNNEI. The CDR3 contains 14 residues. The V and J ends lost 7 bases and 0 bases respectively, with 11 bases between them. This CDR3 is CASIPGVSTDTQYF. The CDR3, as DNA: TGTGCCAGCATTCCGGGAGTTAGCACAGATACGCAGTATTTT.

The chain uses TRBV28 and TRBJ1-1, with 7 bases aligning to TRBD1. V was pared by 4 bases and J by 1 base, with 6 bases of the junction left unmatched. This CDR3 contains 15 residues. Germline CDR1 MDHEN, CDR2 SYDVKM. This chain's CDR3 is CASSYQGGGNTEAFF. As DNA, the CDR3 is TGTGCCAGCAGTTATCAGGGGGGAGGGAACACTGAAGCTTTCTTT.

This chain uses TRBV5-1 with TRBJ1-5; a possible D gene is TRBD1 (6 bases). The V and J ends lost 4 bases and 8 bases respectively, with 16 bases between them. The CDR3 is 14 residues long. Germline CDR1 reads SGHRS; CDR2 reads YFSETQ. The DNA of the CDR3 is TGCGCCAGCAGCCCCGAAACAGGGCTTGAGCCCCAGCATTTT. It is translated as CASSPETGLEPQHF.

The V and J genes are TRBV10-2 and TRBJ1-4, with 10 bases lining up with TRBD1. This CDR3 comprises 16 residues. The V gene's germline CDR1 is WSHSY and CDR2 SAAADI. V shed 2 bases and J 10 bases; nucleotides not matched to a gene: 10. The CDR3 here is CASSEGGTGEVGKLFF. The CDR3 DNA sequence: TGCGCCAGCAGTGAGGGGGGGACAGGGGAGGTCGGAAAACTGTTTTTT.

The chain is built from TRBV19 and TRBJ2-5; 10 nucleotides align to TRBD1. The junction had 2 bases not matched to a gene; V was cut back by 11 bases and J by 2 bases. The CDR3 length is 12 residues. Germline loops: CDR1 LNHDA, CDR2 SQIVND (reference sequence). The CDR3 loop reads CAVGQGQETQYF. CDR3 coding DNA: TGTGCCGTGGGACAGGGGCAAGAGACCCAGTACTTC.

The chain links TRBV5-6 to TRBJ1-5; maybe TRBD1 (5 bases). The CDR3 has 15 amino acids. V was pared by 3 bases and J by 4 bases, with 14 bases between. CDR1 and CDR2 from the germline V gene are SGHDT and YYEEEE. The CDR3 nucleotides read TGTGCCAGCAGCTCGTCCGGGGCCAGAAATCAGCCCCAGCATTTT. Residues: CASSSSGARNQPQHF. The full variable domain, with the rest looked up from reference TRBV5-6 and TRBJ1-5, is DAGVTQSPTHLIKTRGQQVTLRCSPKSGHDTVSWYQQALGQGPQFIFQYYEEEERQRGNFPDRFSGHQFPNYSSELNVNALLLGDSALYLCASSSSGARNQPQHFGDGTRLSIL.

This chain uses TRBV5-1 with TRBJ1-1, with 10 bases lining up with TRBD1. Looked up from germline, CDR1 is SGHRS and CDR2 is YFSETQ. This CDR3 region has 17 residues. V gave up 0 bases and J gave up 5 bases; unmatched junction bases: 10. The CDR3 sequence is CASSLASAGQGWTEAFF. The DNA of the CDR3 is TGCGCCAGCAGCTTGGCGAGCGCGGGACAGGGGTGGACTGAAGCTTTCTTT.

This chain uses TRBV18 with TRBJ1-2; D gene ambiguous. In germline, CDR1 is KGHSH, CDR2 LQKENI. V was cut by 0 bases and J by 4 bases, with 9 bases left in between. The CDR3 spans 14 residues. CDR3: CASSPPVGVYGYTF. The CDR3 nucleotides read TGTGCCAGCTCACCACCGGTGGGCGTCTATGGCTACACCTTC.

The chain links TRBV18 to TRBJ2-2, with D unresolved. Germline-derived CDR1 and CDR2 are KGHSH and LQKENI. The CDR3 sequence is 12 residues long. The V end was cut by 3 bases, the J end by 9 bases, with 8 bases between. CDR3 sequence reads: CASSPDSRELFF. The CDR3 DNA reads TGTGCCAGCTCACCTGACTCGAGGGAGCTGTTTTTT.

The gene calls are TRBV6-6 and TRBJ2-1; 8 bases match TRBD1. V gave up 2 bases and J gave up 4 bases; unmatched junction bases: 4. Per the germline V gene, CDR1 is MNHNY and CDR2 is SVGAGI (reference sequence). The CDR3 is made up of 15 amino acids. CDR3 protein: CASSYGTGRYNEQFF. In nucleotides, the CDR3 is TGTGCCAGCAGTTACGGGACAGGACGTTACAATGAGCAGTTCTTC.